These 13 T cell receptor beta chains share one sample of origin, sequenced in a study of blood T cell repertoires in COVID-19. This table comes from immunoSEQ multiplex PCR, and its TCRdb copy is limited to in-frame clones, with some not included. The table has under 150,000 clones, more than 75% seen once. Sequenced material: peripheral blood. Receptor source: a man aged 60 to 69 with active or convalescent COVID-19.

The rearrangement links TRBV7-8 to TRBJ1-1; D is ambiguous. V lost 5 bases, J lost 1 base, and 8 bases lay in between. This CDR3 spans 13 amino acids. Germline V CDR1 and CDR2: SGHVS, FQNEAQ. The CDR3 reads CASSRGRNTEAFF. In DNA form, the CDR3 reads TGTGCCAGCAGCCGAGGGAGGAACACTGAAGCTTTCTTT.

The V and J genes are TRBV5-1 and TRBJ2-7, with 7 nucleotides matching TRBD1. V was pared by 3 bases and J by 0 bases, with 0 bases of the junction left unmatched. Germline V gene sequence: CDR1 SGHRS, CDR2 YFSETQ. This CDR3 region has 13 residues. CDR3 bases: TGCGCCAGCAGCTGGGACAGCTCCTACGAGCAGTACTTC. It codes for CASSWDSSYEQYF.

V usage is TRBV7-2 and J usage is TRBJ1-3; 9 nucleotides agree with TRBD1. The V gene end was trimmed by 5 bases and the J gene end by 1 base; junction bases not matched to a gene: 9. CDR1 is SGHTA, CDR2 FQGNSA, per germline. There are 17 residues in the CDR3. CDR3 region: CASSTSGQGLSGNTIYF. CDR3 bases: TGTGCCAGCAGCACTAGTGGACAGGGGTTATCTGGAAACACCATATATTTT.

The genes are TRBV3-1 (or the pseudogene TRBV3-2) and TRBJ2-7; possibly TRBD2 for D (5 bases). CDR3 length: 12 residues. V dropped 4 bases and J dropped 12 bases, with 16 bases sitting between them. From germline, CDR1 is LGHDT and CDR2 YNNKEL (reference sequence). CDR3: CASSRPGFEWYF. The CDR3 nucleotides are TGTGCCAGCAGCCGTCCGGGGTTTGAGTGGTACTTC.

The chain joins TRBV28 to TRBJ2-1, with D unclear. The CDR3 has 11 residues. Trimming cost V 3 bases and J 9 bases, with 6 bases left between them. Germline CDR1 and CDR2: MDHEN and SYDVKM. The CDR3, as DNA: TGTGCCAGCAGTTTTACAGTTGAGCAGTTCTTC. It encodes CASSFTVEQFF.

The gene calls are TRBV18 and TRBJ2-7; 9 bases match TRBD2. After removal of 3 bases from V and 3 bases from J, the junction contained 9 bases not matched to a gene. The CDR3 extends over 16 amino acids. CDR1 KGHSH and CDR2 LQKENI come from the germline V gene. CDR3: CASSPGRLAANYEQYF. In DNA, the CDR3 is TGTGCCAGCTCACCGGGCCGACTAGCGGCTAACTACGAGCAGTACTTC. The variable domain in full, completed from reference TRBV18 and TRBJ2-7, reads NAGVMQNPRHLVRRRGQEARLRCSPMKGHSHVYWYRQLPEEGLKFMVYLQKENIIDESGMPKERFSAEFPKEGPSILRIQQVVRGDSAAYFCASSPGRLAANYEQYFGPGTRLTVT.

This chain uses TRBV9 with TRBJ2-3; D may be TRBD2 (6 bases). The CDR3 length is 14 residues. Germline V lookup: CDR1 SGDLS, CDR2 YYNGEE. V was pared by 4 bases and J by 3 bases, with 12 bases between. This CDR3 reads CASSLGGGTDTQYF. The CDR3 bases are TGTGCCAGCAGCCTGGGGGGTGGTACAGATACGCAGTATTTT.

The V gene is TRBV5-1, the J gene TRBJ2-7; TRBD1 matches at 8 bases. The CDR3 sequence is 15 residues long. CDR1 is SGHRS and CDR2 is YFSETQ in the germline V gene. J was trimmed by 6 bases and V by 4 bases; bases with no gene match: 12. CDR3 sequence reads: CASSIDRGLTGEQYF. CDR3 DNA sequence: TGCGCCAGCAGCATAGACAGGGGTTTGACGGGCGAGCAGTACTTC.

In its sample, this clone was seen once. This chain connects TRBV20-1 to TRBJ1-1; D is unclear. The germline CDR1 and CDR2 sequences are DFQATT and SNEGSKA (reference sequence). The CDR3 contains 11 residues. Trimming pared 5 bases from V and 5 bases from J, leaving 9 bases between. CDR3 region: CSALSGTEAFF. The CDR3 bases are TGCAGTGCTCTCAGCGGGACTGAAGCTTTCTTT.

J is TRBJ2-3 and V is TRBV11-3; 9 bases fit TRBD2. Germline values: CDR1 SGHNT, CDR2 YENEEA. Trimming removed 4 bases from V and 2 bases from J; junction bases left unmatched: 7. There are 16 residues in the CDR3. DNA for the CDR3: TGTGCCAGCAGCTCCCGCGGCGGGAGGGCCACAGATACGCAGTATTTT. It yields the protein CASSSRGGRATDTQYF.

CDR3: CASSYPLRDYIHEQFF. CDR3 bases: TGTGCCAGCAGTTACCCCCTCCGGGACTATATTCATGAGCAGTTCTTC. V usage is TRBV6-2 or TRBV6-3 and J usage is TRBJ2-1; the match to TRBD2 covers 7 bases. The CDR3 consists of 16 residues. V trimming: 2 bases; J trimming: 8 bases; junction bases outside the gene matches: 12. Looked up from germline, CDR1 is MNHEY and CDR2 is SVGEGT.

The chain has TRBV28 and TRBJ2-7, with D perhaps TRBD2 (6 bases). V was clipped by 6 bases and J by 6 bases, with 15 bases between them. The CDR3 covers 13 residues. The germline V gene encodes CDR1 MDHEN and CDR2 SYDVKM. Here the CDR3 reads CASRDPGTGEQYF. CDR3 nucleotides: TGTGCCAGCAGGGACCCCGGGACTGGCGAGCAGTACTTC.

This clone was seen a few times. The chain recombines TRBV6-5 with TRBJ2-3; TRBD2 is a possible D gene (5 bases). The CDR3 loop spans 13 amino acids. V was trimmed by 11 bases and J by 3 bases, leaving 15 bases between them. CDR1 is MNHEY and CDR2 is SVGAGI in the germline V gene. This CDR3 reads CAARGRITDTQYF. The DNA for the CDR3 is TGTGCCGCCCGAGGGAGAATAACAGATACGCAGTATTTT.